This T cell receptor (beta chain) was recorded in a study of a mutant IDH1 vaccine in newly diagnosed glioma. About the study: Patients got their first vaccination 4-6 weeks after radiotherapy alone, or with temozolomide cycles. Patients' prior therapy spanned radiotherapy, temozolomide, or both; most underwent both.

The CDR3 sequence is 14 residues long. With 5 bases clipped from V and 7 bases from J, the junction kept 7 bases outside the gene matches. Germline values: CDR1 LNHNV, CDR2 YYDKDF (reference sequence). As to time point: week 5, during vaccination. A single vaccine dose contained 300 ug of mutant IDH1 20-mer peptide, and topical imiquimod was used with it. The study enrolled donors with new WHO grade 3 or 4 IDH1-mutant, ATRX-lost astrocytomas. Of note for this clone: The antigen is not known. This sample also contains other DNA sequences that code for the same CDR3.

TCRdb's copy holds only in-frame clones and misses some; the assay was immunoSEQ multiplex PCR. The sample lists roughly 54,000 clones, about 80% occurring once. Sequences were derived from PBMCs, sampled from a glioma patient whose treatment included an IDH1 peptide vaccine. The chain carries TRBV15 and TRBJ1-5, with TRBD1 matching over 8 bases. The receptor comes from a man younger than 40 with glioma. The CDR3 DNA follows: TGTGCCACCAGCGGAGGACAGGGTTGGCAGCCCCAGCATTTT. Residues: CATSGGQGWQPQHF.